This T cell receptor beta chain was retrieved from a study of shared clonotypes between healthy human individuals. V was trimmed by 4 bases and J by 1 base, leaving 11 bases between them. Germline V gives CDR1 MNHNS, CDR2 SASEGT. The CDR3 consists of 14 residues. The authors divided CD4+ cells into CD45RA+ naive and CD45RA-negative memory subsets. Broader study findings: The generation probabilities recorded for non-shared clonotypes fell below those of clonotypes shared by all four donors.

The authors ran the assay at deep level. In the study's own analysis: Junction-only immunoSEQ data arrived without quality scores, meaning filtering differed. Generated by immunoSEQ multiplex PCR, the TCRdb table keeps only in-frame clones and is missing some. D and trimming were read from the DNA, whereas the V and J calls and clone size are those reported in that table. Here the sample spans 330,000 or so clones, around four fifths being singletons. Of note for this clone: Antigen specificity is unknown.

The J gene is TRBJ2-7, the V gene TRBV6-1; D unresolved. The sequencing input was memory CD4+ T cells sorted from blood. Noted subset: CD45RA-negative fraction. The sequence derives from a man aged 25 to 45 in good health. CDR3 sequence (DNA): TGTGCCAGCAGTGGCCTAACGAGATCCTACGAGCAGTACTTC. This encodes CASSGLTRSYEQYF.